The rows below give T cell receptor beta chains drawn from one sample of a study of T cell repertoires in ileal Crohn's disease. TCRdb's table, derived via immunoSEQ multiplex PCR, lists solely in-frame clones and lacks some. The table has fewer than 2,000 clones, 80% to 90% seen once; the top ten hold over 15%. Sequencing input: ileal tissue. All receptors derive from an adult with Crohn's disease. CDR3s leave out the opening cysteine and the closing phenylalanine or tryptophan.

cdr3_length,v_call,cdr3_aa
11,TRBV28,ASRSGVDYGYT
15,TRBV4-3,ASSQDPAGETFRELF
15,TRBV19,ASRAYRVGPSSNEQF
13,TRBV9,ASSQTGGTFETQY
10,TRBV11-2,ASSPEADTQY
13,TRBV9,ASSPSGGTYTEAF
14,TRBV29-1,SGCNPTAGVTDTQY
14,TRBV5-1,ASDWTPRDRPFGYT
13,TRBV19,ASSKRASSNQPQH
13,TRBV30,AWRTQGTESEKLF
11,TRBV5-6,ASSSMGLDEQY
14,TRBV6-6,ASSLAPGQGVNEQF
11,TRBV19,ASSPRDRGGYT
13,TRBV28,ASRPGDSQNQPQH
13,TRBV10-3,AISESKAPSYEQY
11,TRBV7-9,ASSPEANTEAF
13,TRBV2,ASRTSGRARETQY
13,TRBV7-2,ASSPKPRDPNGYT
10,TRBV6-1,ASKNGGYEQY
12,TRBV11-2,ASSLGQLNYGYT
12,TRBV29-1,SVGRQSGANVLT
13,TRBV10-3,AIRSGNPYYNEQF
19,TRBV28,ASRLRDRGLRMYRFEETQY
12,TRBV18,ASTETGAGQPQH
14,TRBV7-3,ASSSQAGVSYNEQF
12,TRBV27,ATLPWAGANVLT
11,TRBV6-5,ASSYEGGTEAF
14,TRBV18,ASSPKGPPGANVLT
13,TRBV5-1,ASSPGGGRAGTQY
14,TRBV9,ASSAAGTSVKNIQY
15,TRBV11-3,ASSLPVGDRSNQPQH
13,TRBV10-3,AISESGGYGNTIY
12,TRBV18,ASSQGQGGYGYT
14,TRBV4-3,ASSQGDISGANVLT
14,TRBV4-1,ASSQAWGGGKNIQY
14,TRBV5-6,ASRLQGGGVDYGYT
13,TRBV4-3,ASSQEEGQGYEQY
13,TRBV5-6,ASSLAGLPNQPQH
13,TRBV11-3,ASSFDGTTTGELF
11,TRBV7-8,ASSANPTGELF
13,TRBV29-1,SVENGTGGAGGYT